This is a list of T cell receptor beta chains from one sample in a study of regulatory T cells in long-lasting Graves disease. TCRdb independently ran MiXCR on the multiplex PCR reads; one entry per CDR3 protein. Of approximately 540,000 distinct CDR3 sequences detected, about 12% appear once; the ten largest clones hold 7.5% to 9%. In addition, the sample was reused for a study of T cells in Graves' hyperthyroidism and ophthalmopathy.

This sample comprised peripheral blood mononuclear cells (PBMCs), obtained at new diagnosis, from a patient treated with antithyroid drugs. The receptor set was obtained from a woman in her twenties or thirties with Graves disease. The CDR3 runs from the conserved cysteine through the conserved F or W. Fields, in order: V gene, J gene, D gene, clone size, CDR3 DNA, CDR3 protein. D genes are given only for firm matches. Some rows mark clone size as missing; the rest say once, few, many or name a class of expanded clone.

TRBV12-3/TRBV12-4,TRBJ2-3,TRBD2,many,TGTGCCATCGCCCCGGCTAGCGGGGATTTCACAGATACGCAGTATTTT,CAIAPASGDFTDTQYF
TRBV12-3/TRBV12-4,TRBJ1-2,-,-,TGTGCCAGCAGTTTTTACTCTCCATCCCACCGGACGGAAGTCTATGGCTACACCTTC,CASSFYSPSHRTEVYGYTF
TRBV29-1,TRBJ1-2,-,few,TGCAGCGTTGGGGACGGTGGCTACACCTTC,CSVGDGGYTF
TRBV6-1,TRBJ2-7,TRBD1,few,TGTGCCAGCAGTGACAAGACAGGGCTCCACTTCTCCTACGGGCAGTACTTC,CASSDKTGLHFSYGQYF
TRBV7-3,TRBJ2-2,-,few,TGTGCCAGCAGCTTAGGGCCAGCAGAGACCGGGGAGCTGTTTTTT,CASSLGPAETGELFF
TRBV7-9,TRBJ1-2,-,many,TGTGCCAGCAGCTTACGGACAGACAACTATGGCTACACCTTC,CASSLRTDNYGYTF
TRBV3-1,TRBJ2-7,TRBD2,-,TGTGCCAGCAGCCAAGATGGGACTAGCTCCTACGAGCAGTACTTC,CASSQDGTSSYEQYF
TRBV12-3/TRBV12-4,TRBJ1-2,-,many,TGTGCCAGCAGCATTGCAGGGCCCACTAACTATGGCTACACCTTC,CASSIAGPTNYGYTF
TRBV12-3/TRBV12-4,TRBJ2-3,-,few,TGTGCCAGCCGGGTGTGGGAAACAGATACGCAGTATTTT,CASRVWETDTQYF
TRBV6-2/TRBV6-3,TRBJ2-7,-,many,TGTGCCAGCAGAGGAGGGAGCGGTGAGCAGTACTTC,CASRGGSGEQYF
TRBV20-1,TRBJ2-7,-,-,TGCAGTGCTAGGGGAACCGGGGTGTACGAGCAGTACTTC,CSARGTGVYEQYF